The 18 T cell receptor beta chains in this list originate from one sample, sequenced in a study of blood T cell repertoires in COVID-19. Repertoires were generated with immunoSEQ multiplex PCR, while TCRdb's copy carries only in-frame clones and drops some. This sample has roughly 150,000 clones, with 80% to 85% found just once. Material for sequencing was PBMCs or T cells enriched from blood (not recorded which). These receptor sequences come from a man aged 70 or older who had been exposed to COVID-19.

The genes are TRBV5-4 and TRBJ1-2, with D tentatively TRBD1 (6 bases). V lost 5 bases, J lost 2 bases, and 16 bases lay in between. There are 15 residues in the CDR3. Germline loops: CDR1 SGHNT, CDR2 YYREEE (reference sequence). CDR3 amino acids: CASSLRGGNNYGYTF. CDR3 nucleotides: TGTGCCAGCAGTCTAAGGGGGGGAAACAACTATGGCTACACCTTC.

V is TRBV19 and J is TRBJ2-5; 8 nucleotides align to TRBD1. Looked up from germline, CDR1 is LNHDA and CDR2 is SQIVND (reference sequence). This CDR3 region has 14 residues. V dropped 4 bases and J dropped 7; count of bases not matched to a gene: 8. In DNA form, the CDR3 reads TGTGCCAGTAGTACCGCGACAGGGGCTGGGACCCAGTACTTC. Amino acid sequence: CASSTATGAGTQYF.

The chain is built from TRBV2 and TRBJ2-1; 12 positions agree with TRBD2. V was pared by 5 bases and J by 8 bases, with 7 bases of the junction left unmatched. CDR1 is SNHLY, CDR2 FYNNEI, per germline. This CDR3 is 15 amino acids long. The CDR3 nucleotides are TGTGCCAGCAGTTTGCTAGCGGGGGGGGTGGATGAGCAGTTCTTC. Amino acids: CASSLLAGGVDEQFF.

The chain uses TRBV20-1 and TRBJ1-2, with D maybe TRBD1 (5 bases). This CDR3 is built from 14 residues. Trimming shortened V by 3 bases and J by 6 bases, and 17 bases separated the two germline ends. The germline CDR1 and CDR2 sequences are DFQATT and SNEGSKA (reference sequence). The CDR3 nucleotides are TGCAGTGCTAGTTTGGGGGGTACGGTAAATGGCTACACCTTC. Protein product: CSASLGGTVNGYTF.

J is TRBJ2-7 and V is TRBV3-1 (or the pseudogene TRBV3-2), with TRBD1 matching 7 bases. The ends lost 0 bases at V and 6 bases at J; junction bases unmatched: 8. Germline CDR1 is LGHDT and CDR2 is YNNKEL (reference sequence). CDR3 length: 15 amino acids. The CDR3 region has the DNA TGTGCCAGCAGCCAAGATGGTTCAGGGGGTGTCGAGCAGTACTTC. This codes for CASSQDGSGGVEQYF.

The chain uses TRBV10-2 and TRBJ2-3; 9 positions agree with TRBD2. In germline, CDR1 is WSHSY, CDR2 SAAADI. This CDR3 region has 16 residues. V lost 8 bases, J lost 4 bases, and 13 bases stayed unmatched. CDR3 DNA: TGCGCCAGCGCCGCGGGGGGGGTTGCGCAGGCAGATACGCAGTATTTT. Encoded protein: CASAAGGVAQADTQYF.

This clone was recorded at least ten times. The chain is built from TRBV7-9 and TRBJ1-3; a possible D gene is TRBD1 (5 bases). The CDR3 contains 15 residues. V was trimmed by 2 bases and J by 2 bases, leaving 10 bases between them. Per germline, CDR1 SEHNR and CDR2 FQNEAQ (reference sequence). Written as DNA, the CDR3 is TGTGCCAGCAGCTTATACGGGGGGACTGGAAACACCATATATTTT. Translation gives CASSLYGGTGNTIYF.

V is TRBV11-2 and J is TRBJ1-4; 9 nucleotides align to TRBD1. With V trimmed by 4 bases and J by 6 bases, 9 bases remained unmatched. The germline V gene has CDR1 SGHAT and CDR2 FQNNGV. CDR3 length equals 16 residues. CDR3 nucleotide sequence: TGTGCCAGCAGCTCCCGGGGGACAGGGAGGGATGAAAAACTGTTTTTT. Protein sequence: CASSSRGTGRDEKLFF.

This clone was detected ten times or more. The rearrangement uses TRBV5-1 and TRBJ1-1; D is undetermined. V lost 5 bases to trimming and J lost 1 base, with 9 bases between them. Germline V gene lookup returns CDR1 SGHRS and CDR2 YFSETQ. The CDR3 is 13 amino acids. This CDR3 reads CASRSTGNTEAFF. CDR3 nucleotide sequence: TGCGCCAGCAGATCGACTGGGAACACTGAAGCTTTCTTT. Full variable domain (rest looked up from reference TRBV5-1 and TRBJ1-1): KAGVTQTPRYLIKTRGQQVTLSCSPISGHRSVSWYQQTPGQGLQFLFEYFSETQRNKGNFPGRFSGRQFSNSRSEMNVSTLELGDSALYLCASRSTGNTEAFFGQGTRLTVV.

In its sample, this clone was seen once. V usage is TRBV4-3 and J usage is TRBJ2-1, with 7 bases aligning to TRBD2. The CDR3 runs 15 residues. J was trimmed by 2 bases and V by 3 bases; bases with no gene match: 4. In germline, CDR1 is LGHNA, CDR2 YSLEER. The CDR3 sequence is CASSQRLAPYNEQFF. The CDR3 DNA reads as TGCGCCAGCAGCCAGCGACTAGCTCCCTACAATGAGCAGTTCTTC.

This clone was observed once. The rearrangement links TRBV6-2 or TRBV6-3 to TRBJ2-7; TRBD2 matches at 10 bases. This CDR3 has 15 residues. Germline lookup yields CDR1 MNHEY and CDR2 SVGEGT. The ends lost 2 bases at V and 4 bases at J; junction bases unmatched: 5. In DNA form, the CDR3 reads TGTGCCAGCAGTTACGGGGCTAGCGGGAGTTACGAGCAGTACTTC. This gives the protein CASSYGASGSYEQYF.

The chain is built from TRBV30 and TRBJ1-2; 11 bases fit TRBD1. The length of the CDR3 is 12 residues. V dropped 5 bases and J dropped 7; count of bases not matched to a gene: 3. The germline V gene has CDR1 GTSNPN and CDR2 SVGIG (reference sequence). CDR3 in DNA: TGTGCCTGGGGACAGGGGGCGGGTGGCTACACCTTC. Residues: CAWGQGAGGYTF.

The V call is TRBV2, the J call TRBJ2-3; maybe TRBD2 (5 bases). Per the germline V gene, CDR1 is SNHLY and CDR2 is FYNNEI. This CDR3 contains 16 residues. V gave up 8 bases and J gave up 4 bases, with 22 bases separating them. The CDR3 is CASSAGVWEKSDTQYF. CDR3 nucleotide sequence: TGTGCCAGCTCCGCGGGTGTTTGGGAAAAATCAGATACGCAGTATTTT.

The J gene is TRBJ2-1, the V gene TRBV7-9; 13 bases are a match to TRBD2. The CDR3 contains 19 residues. Germline V gene data show CDR1 as SEHNR and CDR2 as FQNEAQ (reference sequence). V lost 2 bases to trimming and J lost 0 bases; unmatched junction nucleotides: 7. Here the CDR3 reads CASSLTTSGGHSSYNEQFF. The CDR3 DNA reads as TGTGCCAGCAGCTTAACGACTAGCGGGGGGCACAGCTCCTACAATGAGCAGTTCTTC. The variable domain in full, completed from reference TRBV7-9 and TRBJ2-1, reads DTGVSQNPRHKITKRGQNVTFRCDPISEHNRLYWYRQTLGQGPEFLTYFQNEAQLEKSRLLSDRFSAERPKGSFSTLEIQRTEQGDSAMYLCASSLTTSGGHSSYNEQFFGPGTRLTVL.

V is TRBV19 and J is TRBJ1-1; D not resolved. V was shortened by 7 bases and J by 4 bases, with 25 bases between the two germline ends. The CDR3 runs to 17 residues. Germline loops: CDR1 LNHDA, CDR2 SQIVND (reference sequence). Here the CDR3 DNA reads TGTGCCAGTAATATCATACCGGGAGGCAGGACTATCACTGAAGCTTTCTTT. Translating it yields CASNIIPGGRTITEAFF.

The chain uses TRBV7-2 and TRBJ2-7, with unresolved D. The germline V gene has CDR1 SGHTA and CDR2 FQGNSA. The CDR3 length is 14 residues. Trimming took off 0 bases at V and 1 base at J, with 7 bases between the two ends. The CDR3 is CASSLAPQSYEQYF. For the CDR3, the DNA is TGTGCCAGCAGCTTAGCGCCACAGTCCTACGAGCAGTACTTC.

The chain couples TRBV6-1 to TRBJ2-1; 9 bases are a match to TRBD1. The CDR3 is made up of 15 amino acids. Losses at the gene ends were 7 bases for V and 7 bases for J; bases not matched to a gene: 11. Germline lookup yields CDR1 MNHNS and CDR2 SASEGT. The CDR3 here is CASNWGQGEINEQFF. The CDR3, as DNA: TGTGCCAGCAATTGGGGACAGGGTGAAATTAATGAGCAGTTCTTC.

The chain joins TRBV6-2 or TRBV6-3 to TRBJ1-1; D is uncertain. This CDR3 comprises 19 residues. The germline V and J ends were trimmed by 2 bases and 7 bases, with 29 bases remaining between them. Per germline, CDR1 MNHEY and CDR2 SVGEGT. CDR3 sequence: CASSYEGKERGFPRSEAFF. The CDR3 bases are TGTGCCAGCAGTTACGAGGGCAAAGAACGAGGGTTTCCCCGAAGTGAAGCTTTCTTT.